The 31 T cell receptor beta chains listed next were all sequenced from one sample in a study of identical twins. TCRdb processed the 5' RACE reads anew with MiXCR; each CDR3 protein has one entry. This table holds some 690,000 distinct CDR3 sequences, roughly 20% found once. This sample also appeared in a second study, on T cells expressing NK-cell markers.

Sequenced material: PBMCs. The receptors were sampled from a woman under 30 in good health.

The table lists this clonotype with a few counts. The chain recombines TRBV12-3 or TRBV12-4 with TRBJ1-2, with a tentative D call TRBD1 (5 bases). Trimming removed 4 bases at V and 6 bases at J, with 18 bases between. CDR3 size: 15 residues. This chain's CDR3 is CASSYRVGSGDGYTF. The DNA for the CDR3 is TGTGCCAGCAGTTACCGGGTGGGGTCGGGGGATGGCTACACCTTC.

This clonotype was observed a few times. This rearrangement joins TRBV2 to TRBJ2-1; 15 bases are a match to TRBD2. Germline V lookup: CDR1 SNHLY, CDR2 FYNNEI. The CDR3 has 16 residues. V was pared by 6 bases and J by 3 bases, with 3 bases of the junction left unmatched. CDR3 coding DNA: TGTGCCAGCAGGGGGACTAGCGGGGGGTACTACAATGAGCAGTTCTTC. Its translation: CASRGTSGGYYNEQFF.

This clonotype was seen a handful of times. The chain carries TRBV4-3 and TRBJ2-2, with D unclear. There are 13 residues in the CDR3. Trimming took off 11 bases at V and 2 bases at J, with 12 bases between the two ends. Germline values: CDR1 LGHNA, CDR2 YSLEER. CDR3 loop: CAAGDLNTGELFF. CDR3 nucleotides: TGCGCCGCTGGAGACTTAAACACCGGGGAGCTGTTTTTT.

This clonotype was picked up a small number of times. This rearrangement joins TRBV7-2 to TRBJ2-2, with D perhaps TRBD1 (6 bases). The CDR3 has 12 amino acids. With 3 bases removed from V and 9 bases from J, the gap between germline ends came to 8 bases. Germline CDR1 SGHTA, CDR2 FQGNSA. The CDR3 spells CASSLGARELFF. The CDR3 nucleotides read TGTGCCAGCAGCTTGGGGGCCCGGGAGCTGTTTTTT.

The J gene is TRBJ1-2, the V gene TRBV12-3 or TRBV12-4; D is unresolved. Trimming cost V 0 bases and J 4 bases, with 9 bases left between them. The CDR3 is 14 residues long. CDR3 nucleotides: TGTGCCAGCAGTTTAGCGAGGGCAGGCTATGGCTACACCTTC. Its protein product is CASSLARAGYGYTF.

Only a few counts were recorded for this clonotype. This chain joins TRBV6-2 or TRBV6-3 and TRBJ2-1; 16 bases agree with TRBD2. CDR3 length equals 20 residues. With V trimmed by 8 bases and J by 1 base, 14 bases remained unmatched. Germline V CDR1 and CDR2: MNHEY, SVGEGT. The CDR3 loop reads CASASRGTSGGVGSYNEQFF. The CDR3 nucleotides read TGTGCCAGCGCCTCCAGGGGGACTAGCGGGGGGGTTGGATCCTACAATGAGCAGTTCTTC.

This clonotype was found a few times. The chain carries TRBV6-6 and TRBJ1-1, with no clear D. This CDR3 region has 13 residues. Per germline, CDR1 MNHNY and CDR2 SVGAGI (reference sequence). The germline V and J ends were trimmed by 7 bases and 4 bases, with 13 bases remaining between them. CDR3 in amino acids: CASTPSGFTEAFF. The CDR3 bases are TGTGCCAGCACCCCTTCCGGGTTCACTGAAGCTTTCTTT.

The gene calls are TRBV3-1 and TRBJ2-7; D unresolved. V gave up 0 bases and J gave up 3 bases, with 15 bases separating them. The CDR3 is made up of 16 amino acids. CDR1 is LGHDT and CDR2 is YNNKEL in the germline V gene (reference sequence). CDR3 amino acids: CASSQDGPGRYYEQYF. CDR3 nucleotide sequence: TGTGCCAGCAGCCAAGATGGCCCAGGCAGGTACTACGAGCAGTACTTC.

V and J are TRBV4-3 and TRBJ2-3; TRBD1 is a possible D gene (6 bases). V was trimmed by 1 base and J by 4 bases, leaving 12 bases between them. Germline V CDR1 and CDR2: LGHNA, YSLEER. The length of the CDR3 is 15 residues. The CDR3: CASSQVSRGPDTQYF. The CDR3 nucleotides read TGCGCCAGCAGCCAAGTGAGCAGGGGCCCAGATACGCAGTATTTT.

The chain links TRBV6-5 to TRBJ2-3, with D unclear. The CDR3 length is 14 residues. The germline gives CDR1 MNHEY, CDR2 SVGAGI. V gave up 4 bases and J gave up 0 bases, with 8 bases separating them. CDR3 protein: CASSSSVSTDTQYF. For the CDR3, the DNA is TGTGCCAGCAGTTCCTCAGTCAGCACAGATACGCAGTATTTT.

This clonotype showed up many times. The rearrangement uses TRBV12-3 or TRBV12-4 and TRBJ2-7, with no clear D. The germline V and J ends were trimmed by 4 bases and 7 bases, with 8 bases remaining between them. There are 11 residues in the CDR3. CDR3 coding DNA: TGTGCCAGCAGTTCGTACCGGGAGCAGTACTTC. This encodes CASSSYREQYF.

The V call is TRBV7-9, the J call TRBJ2-5; the match to TRBD1 covers 7 bases. From germline, CDR1 is SEHNR and CDR2 FQNEAQ (reference sequence). The ends lost 8 bases at V and 3 bases at J; junction bases unmatched: 9. The CDR3 is 14 amino acids. CDR3 nucleotide sequence: TGTGCCAGCGGGGCTAGGGGGCTTGAAGAGACCCAGTACTTC. Encoded protein: CASGARGLEETQYF.

The chain recombines TRBV5-8 with TRBJ2-3; no clear D. The CDR3 has 11 amino acids. Between the trimmed V and J ends, which lost 7 bases and 4 bases, there was a span of 7 bases. The germline V gene encodes CDR1 SGHTS and CDR2 YDEGEE. DNA for the CDR3: TGTGCCAGCGAGATAGCAGATACGCAGTATTTT. It specifies CASEIADTQYF.

A few counts support this clonotype. The chain recombines TRBV12-3 or TRBV12-4 with TRBJ2-1, with D tentatively TRBD1 or TRBD2 (5 bases each). V shed 8 bases and J shed 4 bases, with 18 bases lying between them. The CDR3 contains 15 residues. CDR3: CASSYRDGRYNEQFF. CDR3 nucleotide sequence: TGTGCCAGCTCCTACCGGGACGGACGATACAATGAGCAGTTCTTC.

The table lists this clonotype with a few counts. The genes are TRBV7-2 and TRBJ2-5, with 7 bases lining up with TRBD1. This CDR3 spans 16 amino acids. V lost 5 bases to trimming and J lost 1 base; unmatched junction nucleotides: 10. The germline CDR1 and CDR2 sequences are SGHTA and FQGNSA. CDR3 coding DNA: TGTGCCAGCAGCCCTGGGACAGCCCTGGGCCAAGAGACCCAGTACTTC. Its protein is CASSPGTALGQETQYF.

The chain uses TRBV7-2 and TRBJ2-1; 10 positions match TRBD2. The CDR3 runs to 14 residues. Germline V lookup: CDR1 SGHTA, CDR2 FQGNSA. With 5 bases clipped from V and 12 bases from J, the junction kept 10 bases outside the gene matches. The DNA of the CDR3 is TGTGCCAGCAGCACCCAAATAGCGGGAGGTATGCAGTTCTTC. Translation gives CASSTQIAGGMQFF.

This clonotype was observed a few times. V usage is TRBV27 and J usage is TRBJ2-7; maybe TRBD2 (5 bases). The V gene's germline CDR1 is MNHEY and CDR2 SMNVEV (reference sequence). The CDR3 has 16 amino acids. V lost 3 bases, J lost 3 bases, and 18 bases lay in between. The CDR3: CASSFFRGVLDYEQYF. CDR3 DNA sequence: TGTGCCAGCAGTTTTTTCCGGGGAGTCCTCGACTACGAGCAGTACTTC.

This clonotype showed up just once. The chain uses TRBV7-9 and TRBJ2-3, with 10 bases fitting TRBD1. The junction had 8 bases not matched to a gene; V was cut back by 4 bases and J by 1 base. The V gene's germline CDR1 is SEHNR and CDR2 FQNEAQ (reference sequence). There are 17 residues in the CDR3. In DNA, the CDR3 is TGTGCCAGCAGCTCAACACTGGACAGGGGGGGCACAGATACGCAGTATTTT. As protein: CASSSTLDRGGTDTQYF.

CDR3 sequence (DNA): TGTGCCAGCATAAGTCGGGACTACCAAGAGACCCAGTACTTC. Amino acid sequence: CASISRDYQETQYF. The chain recombines TRBV6-2 or TRBV6-3 with TRBJ2-5; tentatively, D is TRBD2 (6 bases). V lost 7 bases and J 0 bases, leaving 12 bases between the germline ends. This CDR3 has 14 residues. Germline CDR1 is MNHEY and CDR2 is SVGEGT.

This clonotype appeared once. The chain is built from TRBV20-1 and TRBJ2-3; 8 nucleotides line up with TRBD1. This CDR3 spans 15 amino acids. V gave up 5 bases and J gave up 4 bases; unmatched junction bases: 11. Germline V gene lookup returns CDR1 DFQATT and CDR2 SNEGSKA (reference sequence). The CDR3 DNA reads TGCAGTGCTCCTCCGTGGACAGGGCCGCCAGATACGCAGTATTTT. It yields the protein CSAPPWTGPPDTQYF.

This clonotype came up a few times. V and J are TRBV6-5 and TRBJ2-5; 11 bases fit TRBD2. Germline V gene sequence: CDR1 MNHEY, CDR2 SVGAGI. V lost 2 bases and J lost 5; bases outside the gene matches: 4. The CDR3 runs to 15 residues. The CDR3 DNA sequence: TGTGCCAGCAGTTACAAGCTAGCGGGAGGCGAGACCCAGTACTTC. The encoded protein is CASSYKLAGGETQYF.

This clonotype occurred a few times. The V and J genes are TRBV5-1 and TRBJ1-1; D unclear. The CDR3 has 15 residues. Trimming removed 0 bases at V and 5 bases at J, with 14 bases between. In germline, CDR1 is SGHRS, CDR2 YFSETQ. The CDR3 protein is CASSLAPHGKTEAFF. The CDR3, as DNA: TGCGCCAGCAGCTTGGCCCCCCACGGTAAGACTGAAGCTTTCTTT.

The V gene is TRBV20-1, the J gene TRBJ1-2; TRBD1 might be the D (6 bases). This CDR3 is 13 amino acids long. Germline V gene data show CDR1 as DFQATT and CDR2 as SNEGSKA (reference sequence). CDR3 sequence (DNA): TGCAGCGCGGGGGAGGGGGGGAACTATGGCTACACCTTC. Its protein product is CSAGEGGNYGYTF.

This clonotype came up a few times. The chain joins TRBV3-1 to TRBJ2-7, with D unclear. Germline lookup yields CDR1 LGHDT and CDR2 YNNKEL (reference sequence). This CDR3 has 12 residues. V was pared by 4 bases and J by 3 bases, with 7 bases between. The CDR3 coding sequence is TGTGCCAGCAGCCTACAGCACTACGAGCAGTACTTC. This sequence encodes CASSLQHYEQYF.

This clonotype has more than one count but fewer than ten. The V and J genes are TRBV7-9 and TRBJ2-3, with no clear D. Trimming took 6 bases from V and 8 from J, leaving 15 bases between them. This CDR3 has 13 amino acids. Germline CDR1 and CDR2: SEHNR and FQNEAQ (reference sequence). The CDR3 DNA follows: TGTGCCAGCAGGCGGCTAGTGATAGGTACGCAGTATTTT. Its translation is CASRRLVIGTQYF.

A few counts support this clonotype. The genes are TRBV12-3 or TRBV12-4 and TRBJ2-5; D may be TRBD2 (6 bases). The CDR3 totals 18 residues. Trimming left V 1 base short and J 5 bases short, with 23 bases between. CDR3 loop: CASSLVRRGLRKEETQYF. The CDR3 DNA reads TGTGCCAGCAGTTTAGTTCGGAGGGGTCTGCGAAAAGAGGAGACCCAGTACTTC.

A few counts support this clonotype. The V gene is TRBV12-3 or TRBV12-4, the J gene TRBJ1-3; possible D gene TRBD1, 5 bases. The CDR3 covers 13 residues. The ends were cut back, 8 bases at V and 4 bases at J, with 12 bases in the middle. Here the CDR3 DNA reads TGTGCCAGCCAGGGTGCGCAAGGAAACACCATATATTTT. Amino acid sequence: CASQGAQGNTIYF.

This clonotype turned up a few times. This chain links TRBV10-3 with TRBJ1-5; no clear D gene. CDR1 ENHRY and CDR2 SYGVKD come from the germline V gene. The CDR3 is 12 residues long. Trimming took 3 bases from V and 7 from J, leaving 7 bases between them. CDR3 loop: CAISDPAQPQHF. The CDR3 bases are TGTGCCATCAGTGACCCAGCGCAGCCCCAGCATTTT.

The chain joins TRBV10-3 to TRBJ2-7; D remains ambiguous. Per germline, CDR1 ENHRY and CDR2 SYGVKD. V gave up 5 bases and J gave up 6 bases, with 11 bases separating them. This CDR3 is 12 amino acids long. DNA of the CDR3: TGTGCCATCAGTATTGACCCCACCGAGCAGTACTTC. It translates to CAISIDPTEQYF.

This clonotype was observed a few times. The chain employs TRBV9 and TRBJ2-7; D might be TRBD1 (5 bases). Germline V CDR1 and CDR2: SGDLS, YYNGEE. The CDR3 runs to 13 residues. V lost 7 bases, J lost 2 bases, and 13 bases lay in between. CDR3 coding DNA: TGTGCCAGCGGTGACAGTAGAGCCTACGAGCAGTACTTC. Protein sequence: CASGDSRAYEQYF. Full variable domain (outside the CDR3, taken from reference TRBV9 and TRBJ2-7): DSGVTQTPKHLITATGQRVTLRCSPRSGDLSVYWYQQSLDQGLQFLIQYYNGEERAKGNILERFSAQQFPDLHSELNLSSLELGDSALYFCASGDSRAYEQYFGPGTRLTVT.

This clonotype was observed a handful of times. The chain couples TRBV25-1 to TRBJ2-7; D ambiguous. V was clipped by 5 bases and J by 2 bases, with 7 bases between them. CDR3 length: 12 residues. The germline V gene has CDR1 MGHDK and CDR2 SYGVNS. The CDR3 sequence: CASSHGAYEQYF. For the CDR3, the DNA is TGTGCCAGCAGTCACGGTGCCTACGAGCAGTACTTC.